Each of the 10 T cell receptor beta chains below was sequenced from the same sample in a study of chemoradiotherapy in HPV16-positive cancers. TCRdb's table, derived via immunoSEQ multiplex PCR, lists solely in-frame clones and lacks some. The repertoire holds some 30,000 clones, with approximately 86% as singletons. The sample consisted of blood, taken from a patient who underwent chemoradiotherapy. The source of these receptors is a human donor with HPV-associated anogenital cancer.

This chain uses TRBV5-8 with TRBJ2-7, with no clear D. The CDR3 runs to 14 residues. Trimming removed 0 bases at V and 3 bases at J, with 10 bases between. The germline V gene encodes CDR1 SGHTS and CDR2 YDEGEE. This chain's CDR3 is CASSLVQHNYEQYF. CDR3 nucleotides: TGTGCCAGCAGCTTGGTACAACACAACTACGAGCAGTACTTC.

This clone has just one count. This sequence joins TRBV7-9 and TRBJ1-1; D is unclear. Trimming took off 4 bases at V and 4 bases at J, with 7 bases between the two ends. CDR3 length: 12 residues. Germline CDR1 SEHNR, CDR2 FQNEAQ (reference sequence). DNA for the CDR3: TGTGCCAGCAGCTCGGGGAGCACTGAAGCTTTCTTT. Its protein product is CASSSGSTEAFF.

V usage is TRBV7-8 and J usage is TRBJ2-7, with D hard to call. The CDR3 sequence is 12 residues long. The V end lost 2 bases, the J end lost 2 bases, and 4 bases lay between the germline ends. Germline CDR1 is SGHVS and CDR2 is FQNEAQ. The CDR3 loop reads CASSLTPYEQYF. In DNA form, the CDR3 reads TGTGCCAGCAGCTTAACACCCTACGAGCAGTACTTC. Full variable domain (missing parts from reference TRBV7-8 and TRBJ2-7): GAGVSQSPRYKVAKRGQDVALRCDPISGHVSLFWYQQALGQGPEFLTYFQNEAQLDKSGLPSDRFFAERPEGSVSTLKIQRTQQEDSAVYLCASSLTPYEQYFGPGTRLTVT.

This rearrangement joins TRBV5-1 to TRBJ1-6; 8 positions agree with TRBD1. Germline V CDR1 and CDR2: SGHRS, YFSETQ. The ends lost 3 bases at V and 7 bases at J; junction bases unmatched: 18. This CDR3 contains 19 residues. CDR3 bases: TGCGCCAGCAGCTCCCGTTGGGGGGGTCCCCAGGGGGCCAATTCACCCCTCCACTTT. It codes for CASSSRWGGPQGANSPLHF.

V is TRBV4-1 and J is TRBJ1-1, with D uncertain. Germline values: CDR1 MGHRA, CDR2 YSYEKL. Trimming cost V 1 base and J 6 bases, with 6 bases left between them. CDR3 length: 12 residues. CDR3 loop: CASSQGISEAFF. The CDR3 bases are TGCGCCAGCAGCCAAGGTATCTCTGAAGCTTTCTTT.

V gene TRBV5-1 combines with J gene TRBJ2-5; 8 bases line up with TRBD2. V shed 5 bases and J 9 bases; nucleotides not matched to a gene: 12. CDR1 is SGHRS and CDR2 is YFSETQ in the germline V gene. The length of the CDR3 is 14 residues. CDR3 nucleotide sequence: TGCGCCAGCAGGTCCTCAGCGGGGGACCCGTCCCAGTACTTC. It yields the protein CASRSSAGDPSQYF.

This rearrangement joins TRBV5-1 to TRBJ1-2, with TRBD1 identical over 7 bases. Germline CDR1 and CDR2: SGHRS and YFSETQ. The CDR3 loop spans 15 amino acids. The ends lost 2 bases at V and 0 bases at J; junction bases unmatched: 4. CDR3: CASSLNRGSNYGYTF. The CDR3 nucleotides are TGCGCCAGCAGCTTAAACAGGGGATCTAACTATGGCTACACCTTC.

The rearrangement links TRBV2 to TRBJ2-7, with unresolved D. V lost 2 bases to trimming and J lost 2 bases, with 1 base between them. The CDR3 is 11 residues long. Germline loops: CDR1 SNHLY, CDR2 FYNNEI. The CDR3 spells CASSETYEQYF. The CDR3 DNA reads as TGTGCCAGCAGTGAAACCTACGAGCAGTACTTC.

V and J are TRBV10-3 and TRBJ1-1; TRBD1 matches 7 bases. This CDR3 comprises 14 residues. The trim removed 4 bases at V and 3 bases at J, leaving 5 bases unmatched. Per germline, CDR1 ENHRY and CDR2 SYGVKD. The CDR3 DNA follows: TGTGCCATCAGTGGTACAGGGGCGGACACTGAAGCTTTCTTT. Translated: CAISGTGADTEAFF.

The chain joins TRBV4-2 to TRBJ2-7, with D possibly matching TRBD1 (6 bases). Trimming took off 0 bases at V and 0 bases at J, with 12 bases between the two ends. Germline CDR1 is LGHNA and CDR2 is YNFKEQ. The CDR3 totals 16 residues. In DNA form, the CDR3 reads TGTGCCAGCAGCCAAGATCGCACAGGGTCCTCCTACGAGCAGTACTTC. This gives the protein CASSQDRTGSSYEQYF.